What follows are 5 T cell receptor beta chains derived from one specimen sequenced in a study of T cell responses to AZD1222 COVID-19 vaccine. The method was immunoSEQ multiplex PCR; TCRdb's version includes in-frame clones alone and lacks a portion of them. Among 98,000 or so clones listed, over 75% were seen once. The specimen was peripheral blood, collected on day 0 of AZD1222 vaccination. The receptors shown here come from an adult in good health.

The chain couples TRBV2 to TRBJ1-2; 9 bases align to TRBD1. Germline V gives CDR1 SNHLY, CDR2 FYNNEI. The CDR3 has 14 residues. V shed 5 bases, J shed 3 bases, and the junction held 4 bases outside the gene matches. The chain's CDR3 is CASSNRGPDYGYTF. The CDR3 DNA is TGTGCCAGCAGTAACAGGGGGCCTGACTATGGCTACACCTTC.

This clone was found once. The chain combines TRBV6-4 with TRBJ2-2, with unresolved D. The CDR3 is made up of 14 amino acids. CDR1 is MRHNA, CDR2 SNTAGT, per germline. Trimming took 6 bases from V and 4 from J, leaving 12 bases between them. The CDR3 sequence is CASSADTSTGELFF. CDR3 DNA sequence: TGTGCCAGCAGCGCCGACACTTCCACCGGGGAGCTGTTTTTT.

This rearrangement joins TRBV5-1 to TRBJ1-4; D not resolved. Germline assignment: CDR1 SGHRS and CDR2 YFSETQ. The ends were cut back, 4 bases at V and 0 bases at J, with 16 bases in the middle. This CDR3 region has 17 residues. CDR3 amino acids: CASSLGGGTTTNEKLFF. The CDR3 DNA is TGCGCCAGCAGCCTAGGTGGAGGAACCACAACTAATGAAAAACTGTTTTTT.

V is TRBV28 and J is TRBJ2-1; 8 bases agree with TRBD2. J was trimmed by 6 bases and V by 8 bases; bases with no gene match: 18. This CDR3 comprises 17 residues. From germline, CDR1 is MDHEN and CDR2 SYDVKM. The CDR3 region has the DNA TGTGCCAGCTGCGAGGGGTTAGCGGGGATACGGATCAATGAGCAGTTCTTC. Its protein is CASCEGLAGIRINEQFF.

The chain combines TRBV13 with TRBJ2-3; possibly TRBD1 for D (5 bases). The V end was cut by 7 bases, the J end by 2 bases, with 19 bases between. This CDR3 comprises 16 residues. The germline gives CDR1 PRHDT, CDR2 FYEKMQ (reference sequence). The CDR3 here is CASTRYAWGTTDTQYF. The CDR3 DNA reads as TGTGCCAGCACCCGGTATGCGTGGGGCACCACAGATACGCAGTATTTT.